Detailed here is one T cell receptor beta chain. The entry originates in a study of cytomegalovirus exposure and HLA in healthy donors. CDR3 length: 13 amino acids. Between the trimmed V and J ends, which lost 6 bases and 2 bases, there was a span of 11 bases. Germline CDR1 PRHDT, CDR2 FYEKMQ (reference sequence). Primers included in the PCR were 60 Vbeta and 13 Jbeta primers. The method was immunoSEQ multiplex PCR; TCRdb's version includes in-frame clones alone and lacks a portion of them. The sample shows roughly 240,000 clones, roughly 85% of them seen only once. Sequenced input: PBMCs. The sequence was collected from a girl under 10 years old in good health and CMV-seronegative. This chain joins TRBV13 and TRBJ2-7, with D possibly matching TRBD2 (5 bases). Here the CDR3 DNA reads TGTGCCAGCAGACTTAGCGCTACCTACGAGCAGTACTTC. It yields the protein CASRLSATYEQYF.